This T cell receptor (beta chain) stems from a study of cytomegalovirus exposure and HLA in healthy donors (dated by TCRdb to 2017 to 2019). Describing the broader study: The 666 repertoires of the first cohort and the 120 validation repertoires were produced on the same platform, according to a later analysis. The study aimed to test whether signatures of past pathogen exposure could be identified by cataloging public T cell receptors. Along with the roughly 710-subject first cohort, a separate validation cohort of more than 90 different subjects was used. To predict cytomegalovirus infection status, the study brought together high-throughput TCR immunosequencing, statistical association of individual TCRs with disease status, and machine learning. Results the study describes overall, beyond this receptor: It was suggested by the authors that the approach could potentially be generalized to other disease states and immunological phenotypes. A few of the identified cytomegalovirus-associated TCR beta chains were confirmed in vitro to be specific for cytomegalovirus antigens. The study gave a list of under 200 TCR beta chains associated with cytomegalovirus. The validation cohort had no HLA typing available for a later analysis, so co-occurrence within that cohort was assessed over all 130 or so repertoires. While some public TCRs were present in many individuals, most TCR sequences turned up only very rarely across donors. Cytomegalovirus status was reported to be diagnosed by the classifier with high specificity and sensitivity in both the original and validation cohorts. A later analysis found that TCRs clustered in the first cohort also tended to co-occur in the 95 to 150 validation repertoires, with approximately 95% of cluster scores above 0.

V is pared back by 4 bases and J by 0 bases, with 24 bases lying between the germline termini. Sequences MNHNS (CDR1) and SASEGT (CDR2) are obtained from the germline V gene. The CDR3 has 20 amino acids, counting the end cysteine and phenylalanine. The retained sequence is limited to the CDR3, 60 bases, with the frame set at the first base. The donors were included in the validation cohort of some 110 subjects, a group kept apart from the roughly 700-subject first cohort. Remarks on this clone: Its cognate antigen has yet to be identified. No base quality values were provided; no much bigger clone lies one nucleotide off.

Receptor libraries were prepared by the immunoSEQ multiplex PCR assay. Under the source paper's analysis protocol: A statistical classification framework was developed to diagnose cytomegalovirus status using the catalog of TCR beta chain sequences. In its TCRdb copy, this immuneACCESS table keeps in-frame sequences only and misses some clones. Where compared with another copy, unresolved V genes explain less than half of these, and the others have no known cause. V and J calls and clone size are copied from that table; D and trimming were computed from the DNA. The sample contains 200,000 or so clones, roughly 88% of them found a single time. 2.5% to 3.5% of the sample rests with the top ten.

The sample consisted of PBMCs. The TCR originated in a woman aged 18-29 years in good health and CMV-seronegative. The chain couples TRBV6-1 to TRBJ1-4; the D gene identity is not certain. In nucleotides, the sequence is TGTGCCAGCAGTGCTAACTCTCGTCTTGGGGAGGGTGCAACTAATGAAAAACTGTTTTTT. Its translation reads: CASSANSRLGEGATNEKLFF.